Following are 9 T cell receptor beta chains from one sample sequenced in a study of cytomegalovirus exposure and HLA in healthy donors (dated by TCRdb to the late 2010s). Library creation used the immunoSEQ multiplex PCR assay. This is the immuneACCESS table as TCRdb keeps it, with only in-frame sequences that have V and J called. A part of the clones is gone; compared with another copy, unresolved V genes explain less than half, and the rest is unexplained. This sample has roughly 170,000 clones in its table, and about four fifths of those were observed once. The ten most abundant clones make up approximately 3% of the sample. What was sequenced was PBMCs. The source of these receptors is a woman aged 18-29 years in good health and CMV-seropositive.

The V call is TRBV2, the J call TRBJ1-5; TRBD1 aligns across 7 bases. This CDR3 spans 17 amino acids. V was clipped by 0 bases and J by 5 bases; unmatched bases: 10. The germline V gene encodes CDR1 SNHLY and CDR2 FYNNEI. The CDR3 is CASSEALGNRGDQPQHF. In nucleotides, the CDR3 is TGTGCCAGCAGTGAAGCCCTGGGGAACAGGGGAGATCAGCCCCAGCATTTT.

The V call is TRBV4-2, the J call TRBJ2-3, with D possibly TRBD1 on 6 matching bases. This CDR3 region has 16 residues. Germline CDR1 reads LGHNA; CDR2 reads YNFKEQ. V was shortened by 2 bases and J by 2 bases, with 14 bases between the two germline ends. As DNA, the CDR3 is TGTGCCAGCAGCCAACGGAAGGGGGTTGACACAGATACGCAGTATTTT. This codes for CASSQRKGVDTDTQYF.

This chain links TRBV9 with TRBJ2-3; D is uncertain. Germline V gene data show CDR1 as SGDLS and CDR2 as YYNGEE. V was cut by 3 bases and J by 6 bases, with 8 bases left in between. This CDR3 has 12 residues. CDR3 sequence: CASSDRMDTQYF. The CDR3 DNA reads TGTGCCAGCAGCGATCGTATGGATACGCAGTATTTT.

CDR3 DNA: TGCGCCAGCAGCCAAGAGGGGCCCTCGCCAGCGGGGGAGCTGTTTTTT. This translates into CASSQEGPSPAGELFF. The chain is built from TRBV4-1 and TRBJ2-2; maybe TRBD1 (5 bases). The V gene's germline CDR1 is MGHRA and CDR2 YSYEKL. V was pared by 0 bases and J by 8 bases, with 16 bases between. The CDR3 runs 16 residues.

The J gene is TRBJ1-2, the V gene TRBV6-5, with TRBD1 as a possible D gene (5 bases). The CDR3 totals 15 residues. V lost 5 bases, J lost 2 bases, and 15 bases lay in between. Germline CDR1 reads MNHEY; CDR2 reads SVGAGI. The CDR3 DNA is TGTGCCAGCAGTCCTAAACCTACAGGAAACTATGGCTACACCTTC. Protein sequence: CASSPKPTGNYGYTF.

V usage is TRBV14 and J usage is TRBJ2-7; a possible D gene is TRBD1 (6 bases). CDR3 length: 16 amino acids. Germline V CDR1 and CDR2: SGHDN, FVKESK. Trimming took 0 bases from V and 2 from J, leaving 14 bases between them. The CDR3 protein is CASSQDTGSPPYEQYF. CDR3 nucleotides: TGTGCCAGCAGCCAAGATACAGGGTCCCCCCCCTACGAGCAGTACTTC.

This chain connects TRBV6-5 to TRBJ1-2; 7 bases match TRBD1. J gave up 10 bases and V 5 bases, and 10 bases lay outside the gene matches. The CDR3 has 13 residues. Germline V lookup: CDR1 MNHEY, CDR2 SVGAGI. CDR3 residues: CASSRQGPAIYTF. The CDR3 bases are TGTGCCAGCAGTAGACAGGGTCCAGCCATCTACACCTTC.

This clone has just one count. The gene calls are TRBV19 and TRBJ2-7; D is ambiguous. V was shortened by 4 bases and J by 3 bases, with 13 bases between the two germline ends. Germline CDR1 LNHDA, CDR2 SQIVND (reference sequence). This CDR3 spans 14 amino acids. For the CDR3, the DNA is TGTGCCAGTAGTAGAGGATTAGGAGACTACGAGCAGTACTTC. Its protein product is CASSRGLGDYEQYF.

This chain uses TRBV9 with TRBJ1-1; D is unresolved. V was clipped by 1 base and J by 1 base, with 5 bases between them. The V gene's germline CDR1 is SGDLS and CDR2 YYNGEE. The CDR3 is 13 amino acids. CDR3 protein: CASSVKANTEAFF. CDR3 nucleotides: TGTGCCAGCAGCGTAAAAGCGAACACTGAAGCTTTCTTT.